This T cell receptor (beta chain) was recovered during a study of blood T cell repertoires in COVID-19. Study information: The United States, Italy and Spain were the sources of the acute and convalescent COVID-19 samples.

The CDR3 sequence is 16 residues long. The germline V gene has CDR1 SGHVS and CDR2 FQNEAQ. Trimming removed 1 base from V and 1 base from J; junction bases left unmatched: 5. Cohort placement rested on clinical history that participants reported themselves. Participants classified as exposed had met a COVID-19 case within 2 weeks before study entry. Original processing methods: For nucleated cells, counts were estimated from reference gene primer amplification. Only in-frame clones appear in the TCRdb table, and some are missing; sequencing was by immunoSEQ multiplex PCR. V and J calls and clone size are those listed in that table; D and trimming were worked out from the DNA. The sample lists about 190,000 clones, 80% to 85% occurring once.

The rearrangement joins TRBV7-8 to TRBJ2-7; TRBD2 matches 9 bases. The sequence was collected from a woman aged 25 to 39 who had been exposed to COVID-19. The sample comprised PBMCs or T cells enriched from blood (not recorded which). The chain's CDR3 is CASSLEAGGPSYEQYF. For the CDR3, the DNA is TGTGCCAGCAGCTTAGAGGCGGGGGGGCCTTCCTACGAGCAGTACTTC.